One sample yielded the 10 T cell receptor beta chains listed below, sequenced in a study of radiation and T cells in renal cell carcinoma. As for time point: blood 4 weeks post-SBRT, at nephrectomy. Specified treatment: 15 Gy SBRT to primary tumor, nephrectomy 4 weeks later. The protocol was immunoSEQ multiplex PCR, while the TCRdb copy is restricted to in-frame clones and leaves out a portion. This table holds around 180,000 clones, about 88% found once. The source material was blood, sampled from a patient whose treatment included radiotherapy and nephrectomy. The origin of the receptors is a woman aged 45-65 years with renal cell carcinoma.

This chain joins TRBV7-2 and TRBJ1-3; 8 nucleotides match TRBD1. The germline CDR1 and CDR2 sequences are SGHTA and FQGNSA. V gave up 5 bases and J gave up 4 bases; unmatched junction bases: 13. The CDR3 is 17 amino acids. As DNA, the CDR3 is TGTGCCAGCAGCCAACGCAGGGGGCTAAATACGGGAAACACCATATATTTT. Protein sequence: CASSQRRGLNTGNTIYF.

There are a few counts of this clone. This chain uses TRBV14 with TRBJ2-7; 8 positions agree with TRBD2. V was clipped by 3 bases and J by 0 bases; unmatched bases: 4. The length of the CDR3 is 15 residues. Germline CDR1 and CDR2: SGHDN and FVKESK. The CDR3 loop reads CASSQLAGVSYEQYF. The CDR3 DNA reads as TGTGCCAGCAGCCAGCTAGCGGGCGTCTCCTACGAGCAGTACTTC.

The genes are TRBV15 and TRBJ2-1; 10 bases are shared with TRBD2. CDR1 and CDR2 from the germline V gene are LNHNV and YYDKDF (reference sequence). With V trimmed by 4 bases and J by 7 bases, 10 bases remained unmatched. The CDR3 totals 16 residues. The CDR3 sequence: CATSISRTSGPNEQFF. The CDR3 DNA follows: TGTGCCACCAGCATTTCAAGGACTAGCGGACCTAATGAGCAGTTCTTC.

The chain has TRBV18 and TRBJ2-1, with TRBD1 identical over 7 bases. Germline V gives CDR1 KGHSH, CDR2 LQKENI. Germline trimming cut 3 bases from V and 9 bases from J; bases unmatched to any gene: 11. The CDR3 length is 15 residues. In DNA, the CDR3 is TGTGCCAGCTCACCGCAGGGGGTTATCGGTATTGAGCAGTTCTTC. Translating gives CASSPQGVIGIEQFF.

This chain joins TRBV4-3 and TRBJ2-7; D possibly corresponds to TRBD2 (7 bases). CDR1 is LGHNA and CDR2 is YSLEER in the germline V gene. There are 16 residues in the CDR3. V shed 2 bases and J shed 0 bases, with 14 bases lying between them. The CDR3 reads CASSQIFGGRSYEQYF. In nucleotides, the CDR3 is TGCGCCAGCAGCCAAATCTTCGGGGGGCGCTCCTACGAGCAGTACTTC.

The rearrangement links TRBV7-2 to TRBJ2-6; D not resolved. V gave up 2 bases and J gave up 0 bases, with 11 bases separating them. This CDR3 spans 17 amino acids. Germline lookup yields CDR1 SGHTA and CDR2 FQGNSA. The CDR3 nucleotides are TGTGCCAGCAGCTTAAATGGGGTGGGCTCTGGGGCCAACGTCCTGACTTTC. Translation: CASSLNGVGSGANVLTF.

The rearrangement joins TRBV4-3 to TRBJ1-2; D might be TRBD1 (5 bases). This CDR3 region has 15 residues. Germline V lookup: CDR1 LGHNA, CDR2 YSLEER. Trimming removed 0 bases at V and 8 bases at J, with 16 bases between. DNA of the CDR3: TGCGCCAGCAGCCAAGACGAGGAGGGGAGGAACGGCTACACCTTC. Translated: CASSQDEEGRNGYTF.

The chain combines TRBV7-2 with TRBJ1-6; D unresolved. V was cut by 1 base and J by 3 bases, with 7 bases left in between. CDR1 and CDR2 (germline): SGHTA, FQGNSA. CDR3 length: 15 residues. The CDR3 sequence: CASSLERSYNSPLHF. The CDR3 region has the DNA TGTGCCAGCAGCTTAGAGCGGAGCTATAATTCACCCCTCCACTTT.

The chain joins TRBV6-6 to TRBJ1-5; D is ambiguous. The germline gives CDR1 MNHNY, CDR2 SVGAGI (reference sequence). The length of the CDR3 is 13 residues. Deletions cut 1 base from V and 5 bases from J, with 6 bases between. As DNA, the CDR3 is TGTGCCAGCAGTTACTTATGGGATCAGCCCCAGCATTTT. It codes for CASSYLWDQPQHF.

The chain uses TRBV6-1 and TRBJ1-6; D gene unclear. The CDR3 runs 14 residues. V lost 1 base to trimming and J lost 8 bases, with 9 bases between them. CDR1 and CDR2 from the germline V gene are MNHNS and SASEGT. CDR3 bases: TGTGCCAGCAGTGAAGGGGGTCGGGATTCACCCCTCCACTTT. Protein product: CASSEGGRDSPLHF.